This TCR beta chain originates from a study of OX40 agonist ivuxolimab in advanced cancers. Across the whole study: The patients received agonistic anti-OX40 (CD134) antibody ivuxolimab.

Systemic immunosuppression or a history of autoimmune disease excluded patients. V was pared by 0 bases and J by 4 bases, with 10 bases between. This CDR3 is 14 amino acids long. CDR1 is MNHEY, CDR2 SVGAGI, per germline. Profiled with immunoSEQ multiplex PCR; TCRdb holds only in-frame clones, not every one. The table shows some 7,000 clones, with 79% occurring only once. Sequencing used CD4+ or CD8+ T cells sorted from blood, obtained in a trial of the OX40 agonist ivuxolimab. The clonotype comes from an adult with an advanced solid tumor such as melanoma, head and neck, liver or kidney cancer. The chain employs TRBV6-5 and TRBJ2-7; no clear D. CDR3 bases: TGTGCCAGCAGTTACTCGTTGGCGCCGTACGAGCAGTACTTC. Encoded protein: CASSYSLAPYEQYF.